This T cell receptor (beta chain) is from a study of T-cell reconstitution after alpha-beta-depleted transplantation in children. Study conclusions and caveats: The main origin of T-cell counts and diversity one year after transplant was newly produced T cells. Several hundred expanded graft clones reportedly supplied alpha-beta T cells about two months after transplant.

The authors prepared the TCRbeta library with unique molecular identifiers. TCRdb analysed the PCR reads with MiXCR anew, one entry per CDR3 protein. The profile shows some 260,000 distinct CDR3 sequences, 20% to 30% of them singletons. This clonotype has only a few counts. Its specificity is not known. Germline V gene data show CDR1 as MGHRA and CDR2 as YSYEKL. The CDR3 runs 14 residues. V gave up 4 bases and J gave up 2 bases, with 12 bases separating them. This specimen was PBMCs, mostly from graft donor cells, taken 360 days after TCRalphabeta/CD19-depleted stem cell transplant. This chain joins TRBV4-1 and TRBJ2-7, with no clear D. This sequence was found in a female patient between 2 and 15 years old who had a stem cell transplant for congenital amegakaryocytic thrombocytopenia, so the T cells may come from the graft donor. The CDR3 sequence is CASSPFEGTYEQYF. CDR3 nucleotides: TGCGCCAGCAGCCCCTTCGAAGGAACCTACGAGCAGTACTTC.